Listed below are T cell receptor beta chains from one sample, sequenced in a study of blood T cell repertoires in COVID-19. Sequencing used immunoSEQ multiplex PCR; TCRdb keeps in-frame clones, though not all of them. The table has some 200,000 clones, roughly four fifths seen once. Sequencing was done on a sample of PBMCs or T cells enriched from blood (not recorded which). Every receptor here comes from a man aged 40-49 years who had recovered from COVID-19. CDR3s include the opening cysteine and the closing phenylalanine or tryptophan. D genes are given only for firm matches.

>NA|TRBJ2-5|TRBV7-2
TGTGCCAGCAGCTTACGTTTAACCACTGCTGAGACCCAGTACTTC
CASSLRLTTAETQYF
>NA|TRBJ1-1|TRBV7-3
TGTGCCAGCAGCACGCACCAGGGCACTGAAGCTTTCTTT
CASSTHQGTEAFF
>NA|TRBJ1-4|TRBV19
TGTGCCAGTACCCCCGAACGGGAGCTTGAGGTTGAAAAACTGTTTTTT
CASTPERELEVEKLFF
>NA|TRBJ1-2|TRBV27
TGTGCCAGCAGTTTCTCCACCGGTAGGGGCGGAAACTATGGCTACACCTTC
CASSFSTGRGGNYGYTF
>NA|TRBJ1-1|TRBV25-1
TGTGCCAGCAGTGAAGGTCGTCAAACCAACAGGGACGATGAAGCTTTCTTT
CASSEGRQTNRDDEAFF
>NA|TRBJ1-2|TRBV12-5
TGTGCTAGTGGACTGGACAGTACCTATGGCTACACCTTC
CASGLDSTYGYTF
>TRBD2|TRBJ2-2|TRBV19
TGTGCCAGTAGTATAGATCTGCTAGCGGGAGGGCCAGCCGGGGAGCTGTTTTTT
CASSIDLLAGGPAGELFF
>NA|TRBJ1-4|TRBV15
TGTGCCACCAGCAGAGTTATGGCCCAGGGAAGGAAACTGTTTTTT
CATSRVMAQGRKLFF
>TRBD2|TRBJ2-3|TRBV18
TGTGCCAGCTCACCCCTGGGACTAGCGGGAGTGGCAGATACGCAGTATTTT
CASSPLGLAGVADTQYF
>TRBD2|TRBJ2-1|TRBV18
TGTGCCAGCTCACCCGCACTAGCGGGATACAATGAGCAGTTCTTC
CASSPALAGYNEQFF
>NA|TRBJ2-5|TRBV11-2
TGTGCCAGCAGCCGTAACAGGGGTAGTGCTAGCGGGCAAGAGACCCAGTACTTC
CASSRNRGSASGQETQYF
>NA|TRBJ2-5|TRBV7-8
TGTGCCAGCAGCTTAGACAGATTAGAGACCCAGTACTTC
CASSLDRLETQYF